Presented here are 29 T cell receptor beta chains from one specimen sequenced in a study of blood T cell repertoires in COVID-19. Some clones are missing from TCRdb's copy, which holds only in-frame ones; the method was immunoSEQ multiplex PCR. The data contain 59,000 or so clones, less than 90% of them singletons. The sample was peripheral blood. These receptors were taken from a human donor in a cohort sampled during active COVID-19.

V and J are TRBV20-1 and TRBJ2-3, with TRBD2 identical over 12 bases. Germline V gives CDR1 DFQATT, CDR2 SNEGSKA (reference sequence). This CDR3 has 16 residues. V shed 3 bases, J shed 4 bases, and the junction held 8 bases outside the gene matches. The CDR3 DNA reads TGCAGTGCTAGTCAAACTCTAGCGGGGGGGGCAGATACGCAGTATTTT. Translation gives CSASQTLAGGADTQYF.

This clone was seen a handful of times. The CDR3 DNA follows: TGTGCCAGCAGTCGCTTGATAGGGGGCGAGCAGTACTTC. As protein: CASSRLIGGEQYF. J is TRBJ2-7 and V is TRBV7-8; D possibly corresponds to TRBD1 (6 bases). CDR1 is SGHVS and CDR2 is FQNEAQ in the germline V gene. Trimming pared 6 bases from V and 6 bases from J, leaving 15 bases between. The CDR3 extends over 13 amino acids.

CDR3 bases: TGTGCCAGCAGCTTAGTGCTCATCCCGAGCTCCTACGAGCAGTACTTC. It specifies CASSLVLIPSSYEQYF. The J gene is TRBJ2-7, the V gene TRBV7-2, with D uncertain. With 1 base removed from V and 0 bases from J, the gap between germline ends came to 13 bases. CDR1 is SGHTA, CDR2 FQGNSA, per germline. There are 16 residues in the CDR3.

This clone was detected only a few times. The chain joins TRBV7-8 to TRBJ1-6, with D tentatively TRBD1 (5 bases). The CDR3 covers 20 residues. V was trimmed by 1 base and J by 1 base, leaving 20 bases between them. Germline loops: CDR1 SGHVS, CDR2 FQNEAQ. CDR3 residues: CASSLEQVLPWMSYNSPLHF. CDR3 DNA sequence: TGTGCCAGCAGCTTAGAACAGGTCTTACCCTGGATGTCCTATAATTCACCCCTCCACTTT.

The chain carries TRBV7-9 and TRBJ1-6; D might be TRBD1 (6 bases). Trimming shortened V by 5 bases and J by 7 bases, and 15 bases separated the two germline ends. Germline CDR1 and CDR2: SEHNR and FQNEAQ (reference sequence). The CDR3 sequence is 15 residues long. Here the CDR3 DNA reads TGTGCCAGCAGCAGACAGGCACAACCCAATTCACCCCTCCACTTT. This translates into CASSRQAQPNSPLHF.

This clone was counted a single time. CDR3 DNA: TGCGCCAGCAGCCGAGAAAACTTTCAGGGCTACGAGCAGTACTTC. It yields the protein CASSRENFQGYEQYF. The gene calls are TRBV4-3 and TRBJ2-7, with a tentative D call TRBD1 (5 bases). This CDR3 comprises 15 residues. Per the germline V gene, CDR1 is LGHNA and CDR2 is YSLEER. Trimming took 4 bases from V and 3 from J, leaving 16 bases between them.

This clone is termed medium-sized. J is TRBJ1-1 and V is TRBV5-6; 8 bases map to TRBD1. There are 15 residues in the CDR3. After removal of 0 bases from V and 1 base from J, the junction contained 2 bases not matched to a gene. The germline V gene has CDR1 SGHDT and CDR2 YYEEEE. DNA for the CDR3: TGTGCCAGCAGCTTGGCCGGGACAGGGAACACTGAAGCTTTCTTT. This codes for CASSLAGTGNTEAFF.

The chain joins TRBV6-2 or TRBV6-3 to TRBJ2-7; possible D gene TRBD2, 5 bases. The germline gives CDR1 MNHEY, CDR2 SVGEGT. The CDR3 loop spans 15 amino acids. Trimming shortened V by 2 bases and J by 0 bases, and 11 bases separated the two germline ends. The CDR3 sequence is CASSYRGLGSYEQYF. As DNA, the CDR3 is TGTGCCAGCAGTTACCGGGGTCTGGGCTCCTACGAGCAGTACTTC.

The genes are TRBV6-1 and TRBJ2-7, with D tentatively TRBD1 (6 bases). There are 15 residues in the CDR3. Germline V gives CDR1 MNHNS, CDR2 SASEGT. Trimming removed 1 base at V and 6 bases at J, with 16 bases between. In DNA form, the CDR3 reads TGTGCCAGCAGTGAAGTAGTACAGGGCTTGGGCGAGCAGTACTTC. Protein: CASSEVVQGLGEQYF.

This clone was counted a few times. V gene TRBV14 combines with J gene TRBJ2-2; the match to TRBD2 covers 7 bases. J was trimmed by 1 base and V by 8 bases; bases with no gene match: 1. Germline CDR1 reads SGHDN; CDR2 reads FVKESK. This CDR3 has 13 residues. The CDR3, as DNA: TGTGCCAGCGAGCGGGGGAACACCGGGGAGCTGTTTTTT. It yields the protein CASERGNTGELFF.

This sequence joins TRBV7-8 and TRBJ2-1, with 10 bases fitting TRBD2. J was trimmed by 4 bases and V by 5 bases; bases with no gene match: 8. Germline CDR1 is SGHVS and CDR2 is FQNEAQ. CDR3 length equals 16 residues. CDR3 residues: CASSITIAGGYNEQFF. As DNA, the CDR3 is TGTGCCAGCAGCATTACGATAGCGGGGGGATACAATGAGCAGTTCTTC.

This clone was found a few times. The V gene is TRBV30, the J gene TRBJ1-1; no reliable D call. From germline, CDR1 is GTSNPN and CDR2 SVGIG (reference sequence). CDR3 length: 14 residues. The V end was cut by 1 base, the J end by 7 bases, with 16 bases between. The CDR3 sequence: CAWSDPHLASEAFF. The CDR3 nucleotides are TGTGCCTGGAGTGACCCACACCTGGCAAGTGAAGCTTTCTTT.

This rearrangement joins TRBV28 to TRBJ2-7, with TRBD2 matching over 12 bases. Per germline, CDR1 MDHEN and CDR2 SYDVKM. With 1 base clipped from V and 4 bases from J, the junction kept 8 bases outside the gene matches. The CDR3 has 17 amino acids. CDR3 region: CASSLSGLAGRWYEQYF. As DNA, the CDR3 is TGTGCCAGCAGTTTATCAGGACTAGCGGGGAGGTGGTACGAGCAGTACTTC.

This chain links TRBV11-2 with TRBJ2-7; no definite D call. Trimming took off 0 bases at V and 0 bases at J, with 9 bases between the two ends. The length of the CDR3 is 15 residues. Germline lookup yields CDR1 SGHAT and CDR2 FQNNGV. CDR3 amino acids: CASSLDMVSSYEQYF. Written as DNA, the CDR3 is TGTGCCAGCAGCTTAGATATGGTGAGCTCCTACGAGCAGTACTTC.

The CDR3 DNA is TGTGCCAGCTCGGGACAGAACAATGAAAAACTGTTTTTT. Translating it yields CASSGQNNEKLFF. The V call is TRBV12-3 or TRBV12-4, the J call TRBJ1-4; 7 bases map to TRBD1. V was clipped by 8 bases and J by 5 bases; unmatched bases: 5. This CDR3 is 13 amino acids long.

This clone came up once. The V call is TRBV19, the J call TRBJ2-3; D unclear. The CDR3 extends over 16 amino acids. Germline V gene sequence: CDR1 LNHDA, CDR2 SQIVND (reference sequence). Trimming took 2 bases from V and 6 from J, leaving 18 bases between them. The CDR3 loop is CASSIPGQKCSDTQYF. The CDR3 bases are TGTGCCAGTAGTATACCAGGTCAGAAGTGTAGTGATACGCAGTATTTT.

The chain carries TRBV5-1 and TRBJ2-7; D possibly corresponds to TRBD1 (6 bases). Germline lookup yields CDR1 SGHRS and CDR2 YFSETQ. The CDR3 loop spans 15 amino acids. Trimming took 0 bases from V and 6 from J, leaving 16 bases between them. CDR3 in amino acids: CASSLGLTGLGEQYF. The CDR3 DNA is TGCGCCAGCAGCTTGGGACTGACAGGCTTGGGCGAGCAGTACTTC.

This chain uses TRBV7-2 with TRBJ2-3; 12 nucleotides agree with TRBD1. This CDR3 comprises 13 residues. V lost 5 bases, J lost 10 bases, and 4 bases stayed unmatched. CDR1 and CDR2 from the germline V gene are SGHTA and FQGNSA. This CDR3 is CASSRGTGGAQYF. The DNA for the CDR3 is TGTGCCAGCAGCAGAGGGACAGGGGGCGCGCAGTATTTT.

The J gene is TRBJ1-4, the V gene TRBV6-1, with D unclear. CDR1 is MNHNS, CDR2 SASEGT, per germline. The ends were cut back, 2 bases at V and 0 bases at J, with 7 bases in the middle. The CDR3 runs 15 residues. The CDR3: CASSERETTNEKLFF. For the CDR3, the DNA is TGTGCCAGCAGTGAACGAGAAACAACTAATGAAAAACTGTTTTTT.

This clone came up a few times. V usage is TRBV4-3 and J usage is TRBJ2-5, with D maybe TRBD1 (5 bases). The CDR3 runs to 15 residues. CDR1 and CDR2 (germline): LGHNA, YSLEER. V was pared by 4 bases and J by 5 bases, with 17 bases between. The chain's CDR3 is CASSRMTALGETQYF. The CDR3 DNA sequence: TGCGCCAGCAGCCGGATGACAGCCCTCGGGGAGACCCAGTACTTC.

Worth noting for this clone: A much larger clone is a single base away; this may be a read error. The chain employs TRBV3-1 (or the pseudogene TRBV3-2) and TRBJ1-1; D call uncertain. Trimming cost V 0 bases and J 1 base, with 3 bases left between them. Per the germline V gene, CDR1 is LGHDT and CDR2 is YNNKEL (reference sequence). There are 13 residues in the CDR3. CDR3 nucleotides: TGTGCCAGCAGCCAAGACAGGAACACTGAAGCTTTCTTT. Residues: CASSQDRNTEAFF.

In the case of this clone: Other nucleotide sequences in the sample specify the same CDR3. The chain employs TRBV5-4 and TRBJ2-7; no firm D call. V lost 0 bases and J 1 base, leaving 5 bases between the germline ends. CDR3 length: 13 residues. Germline-derived CDR1 and CDR2 are SGHNT and YYREEE (reference sequence). The CDR3 loop is CASSLAGSYEQYF. The CDR3 DNA reads as TGTGCCAGCAGCTTGGCCGGGTCCTACGAGCAGTACTTC. Full variable domain (rest looked up from reference TRBV5-4 and TRBJ2-7): ETGVTQSPTHLIKTRGQQVTLRCSSQSGHNTVSWYQQALGQGPQFIFQYYREEENGRGNFPPRFSGLQFPNYSSELNVNALELDDSALYLCASSLAGSYEQYFGPGTRLTVT.

The chain uses TRBV6-2 or TRBV6-3 and TRBJ2-3; TRBD1 matches 8 bases. The junction had 12 bases not matched to a gene; V was cut back by 2 bases and J by 5 bases. This CDR3 is 17 amino acids long. In germline, CDR1 is MNHEY, CDR2 SVGEGT. Here the CDR3 DNA reads TGTGCCAGCAGTTACACCGTTTACAGGGGGGCGATAGATACGCAGTATTTT. This sequence encodes CASSYTVYRGAIDTQYF.

This sequence joins TRBV6-6 and TRBJ1-5, with TRBD1 identical over 10 bases. The CDR3 totals 17 residues. Trimming at V came to 5 bases and at J to 2 bases, leaving 9 bases not matched to a gene. CDR1 and CDR2 (germline): MNHNY, SVGAGI (reference sequence). In nucleotides, the CDR3 is TGTGCCAGCAGTCCCTCGACAGGGGGCACCGGCAATCAGCCCCAGCATTTT. Protein: CASSPSTGGTGNQPQHF.

The rearrangement links TRBV10-1 to TRBJ2-1; D unclear. V dropped 2 bases and J dropped 6 bases, with 8 bases sitting between them. The CDR3 has 13 amino acids. CDR1 is WNHNN and CDR2 is SYGVQD in the germline V gene (reference sequence). The CDR3 DNA sequence: TGCGCCAGCAGTGAGGACACACGCAATGAGCAGTTCTTC. Translated, it gives CASSEDTRNEQFF.

V and J are TRBV9 and TRBJ2-7; TRBD1 matches at 8 bases. CDR1 is SGDLS and CDR2 is YYNGEE in the germline V gene. CDR3 length: 16 residues. The V and J ends lost 0 bases and 4 bases, in that order; junction bases with no gene match: 9. The CDR3 DNA follows: TGTGCCAGCAGCGTAGTTCCCACAGGGGGGACGTACGAGCAGTACTTC. It translates to CASSVVPTGGTYEQYF.

The chain uses TRBV19 and TRBJ2-6, with 8 bases matching TRBD1. V lost 3 bases and J lost 4; bases outside the gene matches: 5. Germline V gives CDR1 LNHDA, CDR2 SQIVND (reference sequence). The CDR3 extends over 16 amino acids. The CDR3 reads CASSMQGASGANVLTF. The CDR3 DNA reads TGTGCCAGTAGTATGCAGGGGGCGTCGGGGGCCAACGTCCTGACTTTC. Full variable domain (rest looked up from reference TRBV19 and TRBJ2-6): DGGITQSPKYLFRKEGQNVTLSCEQNLNHDAMYWYRQDPGQGLRLIYYSQIVNDFQKGDIAEGYSVSREKKESFPLTVTSAQKNPTAFYLCASSMQGASGANVLTFGAGSRLTVL.

Comment on this clone: A read error may account for a junction end that differs from germline. The chain joins TRBV6-1 to TRBJ1-3; D gene unclear. The CDR3 has 14 amino acids. Germline assignment: CDR1 MNHNS and CDR2 SASEGT. CDR3 bases: TGTGCCAGCGGTGACACGAGCTCTGGAAACACCATATATTTT. Its translation is CASGDTSSGNTIYF.

Remarks on this clone: At one end, the junction sequence differs from germline, possibly due to a read error. The rearrangement uses TRBV12-3 or TRBV12-4 and TRBJ2-7; possible D gene TRBD2, 5 bases. The length of the CDR3 is 12 residues. The chain's CDR3 is CASGLRREGLRF. Written as DNA, the CDR3 is TGTGCCAGCGGCCTTCGACGTGAGGGCCTTCGATTC.